This T cell receptor beta chain came from a study of T-cell reconstitution after alpha-beta-depleted transplantation in children. Study findings and constraints: A year had passed since transplant, and T-cell counts and diversity by then came mostly from newly produced T cells. Expanded graft clones numbering several hundred reportedly gave rise to alpha-beta T cells about two months after transplant. It was surviving recipient T cells and thymic progenitors that gave some patients high TCRbeta diversity at day 60.

A remark on this clonotype: Its specificity is not known.

V was clipped by 0 bases and J by 2 bases, with 15 bases between them. The V gene's germline CDR1 is SGHRS and CDR2 YFSETQ. The CDR3 sequence is 16 residues long. Researchers prepared the TCRbeta library using unique molecular identifiers, the study reports. TCRdb ran MiXCR on the PCR reads and lists one entry per CDR3 protein. The table includes about 500,000 distinct CDR3 sequences, approximately 10% detected once. This material consisted of PBMCs, mostly from graft donor cells, taken 180 days after TCRalphabeta/CD19-depleted stem cell transplant. This receptor was taken from a female patient aged 2-10 years who had a stem cell transplant for aplastic anemia, so the T cells may come from the graft donor. V usage is TRBV5-1 and J usage is TRBJ2-7, with D hard to call. The CDR3 DNA is TGCGCCAGCAGCTTGGATACGGGCTGGCCGCCCTACGAGCAGTACGTC. Translated, it gives CASSLDTGWPPYEQYV.